The clone carrying this T cell receptor (beta chain) has just one count. Its antigen is still unknown. This CDR3 has 14 amino acids. The germline CDR1 and CDR2 sequences are MNHNS and SASEGT. The V gene end was trimmed by 5 bases and the J gene end by 7 bases; junction bases not matched to a gene: 7. This record comes from a study of shared clonotypes between healthy human individuals. Regarding the study as a whole: The four-donor shared clonotypes exceeded non-shared clonotypes in generation probability, with non-shared ones scoring lower.

Assay: immunoSEQ multiplex PCR; the TCRdb copy retains only in-frame clones and omits some. The sample contains 2,500,000 or so clones, 80% to 95% of which appear only once. The chain uses TRBV6-1 and TRBJ1-5, with 8 bases identical to TRBD1. The TCR originated in a man aged 18 to 35 in good health. Some clones in this sample may be carry-over from other donors' samples. Input material: naive CD4+ T cells from PBMCs. The subset: CD45RA+ positively selected. CDR3 loop: CASSTQGAGQPQHF. CDR3 coding DNA: TGTGCCAGCAGTACTCAGGGGGCAGGGCAGCCCCAGCATTTT.